The next 10 T cell receptor beta chains were all read from a single sample in a study of blood T cell repertoires in COVID-19. Using immunoSEQ multiplex PCR, the repertoire was profiled, and TCRdb retains in-frame clones only, with some absent. Of over 150,000 clones in the sample, about 88% were seen once. The sequencing sample was made of peripheral blood. The receptor source for this set is a man aged 40-55 years with acute or convalescent COVID-19.

V gene TRBV9 combines with J gene TRBJ2-1; D unclear. Per the germline V gene, CDR1 is SGDLS and CDR2 is YYNGEE. Trimming left V 0 bases short and J 0 bases short, with 7 bases between. CDR3 size: 15 residues. The CDR3 nucleotides read TGTGCCAGCAGCGTAGGAGATGGCTCCTACAATGAGCAGTTCTTC. This gives the protein CASSVGDGSYNEQFF.

DNA of the CDR3: TGTGCCAGCAGTCGGGACAGGGGGCTTGAAAACACCATATATTTT. As protein: CASSRDRGLENTIYF. The rearrangement links TRBV2 to TRBJ1-3, with 12 positions matching TRBD1. The V segment lost 5 bases and the J segment 6 bases; nucleotides outside the gene matches: 5. Germline CDR1 and CDR2: SNHLY and FYNNEI. The CDR3 sequence is 15 residues long. The full variable domain, completed using reference TRBV2 and TRBJ1-3, is EPEVTQTPSHQVTQMGQEVILRCVPISNHLYFYWYRQILGQKVEFLVSFYNNEISEKSEIFDDQFSVERPDGSNFTLKIRSTKLEDSAMYFCASSRDRGLENTIYFGEGSWLTVV.

The chain employs TRBV9 and TRBJ1-1, with a weak D call TRBD1 (5 bases). The CDR3 has 16 amino acids. Trimming stripped 0 bases from V and 0 bases from J, with 12 bases between. Per germline, CDR1 SGDLS and CDR2 YYNGEE. Here the CDR3 DNA reads TGTGCCAGCAGCGTAGTTGGGGCCCCCTTGAACACTGAAGCTTTCTTT. Its protein is CASSVVGAPLNTEAFF.

Only a few counts were recorded for this clone. V gene TRBV2 combines with J gene TRBJ1-5; D remains unclear. CDR1 is SNHLY, CDR2 FYNNEI, per germline. This CDR3 is built from 13 residues. Trimming shortened V by 2 bases and J by 7 bases, and 9 bases separated the two germline ends. The CDR3 spells CASSENVRQPQHF. CDR3 sequence (DNA): TGTGCCAGCAGTGAAAATGTTCGGCAGCCCCAGCATTTT.

The chain joins TRBV11-2 to TRBJ2-4; D is possibly TRBD2 (7 bases). Germline CDR1 and CDR2: SGHAT and FQNNGV. The CDR3 covers 13 residues. V was cut by 6 bases and J by 4 bases, with 10 bases left in between. DNA for the CDR3: TGTGCCAGCAGGAAGGGGGGGAAAAACATTCAGTACTTC. It codes for CASRKGGKNIQYF.

This chain links TRBV7-7 with TRBJ1-4; TRBD1 matches at 8 bases. The germline gives CDR1 SSHAT, CDR2 FNYEAQ (reference sequence). The CDR3 sequence is 17 residues long. The V and J ends lost 3 bases and 5 bases, in that order; junction bases with no gene match: 11. The CDR3 protein is CASSFTLEDRANEKLFF. The CDR3 DNA is TGTGCCAGCAGCTTTACCCTGGAGGACAGGGCGAATGAAAAACTGTTTTTT.

In its sample, this clone was seen a few times. The CDR3: CASSIWDRFNSYEQYF. The DNA of the CDR3 is TGTGCCAGTAGTATTTGGGACAGGTTCAACTCCTACGAGCAGTACTTC. The chain recombines TRBV19 with TRBJ2-7; TRBD1 matches 8 bases. From germline, CDR1 is LNHDA and CDR2 SQIVND (reference sequence). The CDR3 length is 16 residues. V lost 3 bases and J lost 0; bases outside the gene matches: 7. The complete variable domain, with remaining parts taken from reference TRBV19 and TRBJ2-7, reads DGGITQSPKYLFRKEGQNVTLSCEQNLNHDAMYWYRQDPGQGLRLIYYSQIVNDFQKGDIAEGYSVSREKKESFPLTVTSAQKNPTAFYLCASSIWDRFNSYEQYFGPGTRLTVT.

The rearrangement links TRBV5-1 to TRBJ2-3; 10 bases match TRBD2. Germline V gene lookup returns CDR1 SGHRS and CDR2 YFSETQ. After removal of 0 bases from V and 4 bases from J, the junction contained 5 bases not matched to a gene. The CDR3 totals 16 residues. The CDR3 sequence is CASSLVPSGGSDTQYF. DNA of the CDR3: TGCGCCAGCAGCTTGGTTCCTAGCGGGGGATCAGATACGCAGTATTTT.

The sample holds a few counts of this clone. The chain couples TRBV10-3 to TRBJ2-2; D remains ambiguous. The germline V and J ends were trimmed by 4 bases and 6 bases, with 12 bases remaining between them. Germline V CDR1 and CDR2: ENHRY, SYGVKD. This CDR3 spans 14 amino acids. The chain's CDR3 is CAISVRETAGELFF. In DNA, the CDR3 is TGTGCCATCAGTGTTCGAGAAACAGCCGGGGAGCTGTTTTTT.

This rearrangement joins TRBV3-1 (or the pseudogene TRBV3-2) to TRBJ1-3; D remains unclear. The CDR3 extends over 16 amino acids. V lost 4 bases and J 0 bases, leaving 13 bases between the germline ends. From germline, CDR1 is LGHDT and CDR2 YNNKEL (reference sequence). The CDR3 region is CASSPHTVSSGNTIYF. The DNA of the CDR3 is TGTGCCAGCAGCCCACACACAGTGAGCTCTGGAAACACCATATATTTT.